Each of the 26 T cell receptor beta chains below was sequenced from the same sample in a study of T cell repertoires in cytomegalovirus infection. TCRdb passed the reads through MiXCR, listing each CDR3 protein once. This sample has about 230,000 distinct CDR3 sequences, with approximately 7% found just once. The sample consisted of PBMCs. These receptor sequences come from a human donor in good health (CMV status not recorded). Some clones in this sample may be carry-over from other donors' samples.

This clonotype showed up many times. CDR3 coding DNA: TGTGCCAGCAGTACAGGGGAGGCTCTAGAGACCCAGTACTTC. It encodes CASSTGEALETQYF. The chain couples TRBV28 to TRBJ2-5, with D maybe TRBD1 (7 bases). V lost 5 bases and J 4 bases, leaving 14 bases between the germline ends. CDR3 length: 14 residues. CDR1 is MDHEN and CDR2 is SYDVKM in the germline V gene.

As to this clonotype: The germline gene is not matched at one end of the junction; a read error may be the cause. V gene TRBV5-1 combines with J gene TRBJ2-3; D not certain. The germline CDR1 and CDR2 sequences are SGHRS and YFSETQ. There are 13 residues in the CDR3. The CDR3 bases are TGCGCCAGCAGCTTGGACATTACAGATGCGCAGAATTTT. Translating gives CASSLDITDAQNF.

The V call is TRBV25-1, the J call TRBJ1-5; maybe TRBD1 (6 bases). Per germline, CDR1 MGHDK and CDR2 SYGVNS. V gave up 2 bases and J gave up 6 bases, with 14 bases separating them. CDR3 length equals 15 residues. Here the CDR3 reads CASSERGRGPQPQHF. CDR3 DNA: TGTGCCAGCAGTGAACGCGGCAGGGGTCCTCAGCCCCAGCATTTT.

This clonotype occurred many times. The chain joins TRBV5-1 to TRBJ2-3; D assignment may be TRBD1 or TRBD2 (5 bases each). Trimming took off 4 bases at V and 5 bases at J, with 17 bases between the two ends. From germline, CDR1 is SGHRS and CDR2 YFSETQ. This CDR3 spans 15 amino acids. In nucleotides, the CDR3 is TGCGCCAGCAGCGGAGGAGACAGTAGAGAAGATACGCAGTATTTT. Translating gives CASSGGDSREDTQYF.

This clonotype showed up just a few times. CDR3 in amino acids: CSARDPDRRGYSNQPQHF. In DNA form, the CDR3 reads TGCAGTGCTAGAGATCCAGACAGGAGGGGTTATAGCAATCAGCCCCAGCATTTT. The chain uses TRBV20-1 and TRBJ1-5; weak D call: TRBD1 (6 bases). There are 18 residues in the CDR3. The germline V gene has CDR1 DFQATT and CDR2 SNEGSKA (reference sequence). The germline V and J ends were trimmed by 0 bases and 0 bases, with 18 bases remaining between them.

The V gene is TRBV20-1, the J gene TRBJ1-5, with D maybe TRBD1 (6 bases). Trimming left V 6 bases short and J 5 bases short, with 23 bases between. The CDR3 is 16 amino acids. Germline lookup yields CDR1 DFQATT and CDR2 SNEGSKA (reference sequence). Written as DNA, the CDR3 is TGCAGTGCCCAAAATACGGGCAGGGGTTCGGATCAGCCCCAGCATTTT. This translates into CSAQNTGRGSDQPQHF.

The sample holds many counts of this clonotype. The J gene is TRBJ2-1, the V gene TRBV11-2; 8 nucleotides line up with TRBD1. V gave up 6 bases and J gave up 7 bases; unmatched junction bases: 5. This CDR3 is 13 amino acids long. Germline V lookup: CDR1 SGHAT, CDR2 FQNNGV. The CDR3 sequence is CASRRQGRNEQFF. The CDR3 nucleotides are TGTGCCAGCAGGCGACAGGGGAGGAATGAGCAGTTCTTC.

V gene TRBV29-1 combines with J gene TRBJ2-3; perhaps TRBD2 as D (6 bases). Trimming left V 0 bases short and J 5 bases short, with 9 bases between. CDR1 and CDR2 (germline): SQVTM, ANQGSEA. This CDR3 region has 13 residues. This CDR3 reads CSVEERGGDTQYF. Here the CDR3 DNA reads TGCAGCGTTGAAGAGCGGGGCGGAGATACGCAGTATTTT.

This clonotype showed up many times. CDR3 region: CASSLDRDIEAFF. In nucleotides, the CDR3 is TGTGCCAGCAGTCTCGACAGGGACATTGAAGCTTTCTTT. The chain links TRBV6-2 or TRBV6-3 to TRBJ1-1; 7 nucleotides line up with TRBD1. The V gene's germline CDR1 is MNHEY and CDR2 SVGEGT. The CDR3 contains 13 residues. V trimming: 5 bases; J trimming: 7 bases; junction bases outside the gene matches: 7.

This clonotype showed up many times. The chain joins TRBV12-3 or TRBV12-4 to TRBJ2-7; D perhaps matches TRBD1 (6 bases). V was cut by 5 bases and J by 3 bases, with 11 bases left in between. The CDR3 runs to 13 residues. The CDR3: CASSRQVVYEQYF. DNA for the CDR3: TGTGCCAGCAGTCGACAGGTAGTCTACGAGCAGTACTTC.

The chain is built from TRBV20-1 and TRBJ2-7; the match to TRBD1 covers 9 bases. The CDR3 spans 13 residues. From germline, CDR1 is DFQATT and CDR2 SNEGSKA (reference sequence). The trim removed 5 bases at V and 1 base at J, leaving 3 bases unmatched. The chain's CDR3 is CSAGTGPSYEQYF. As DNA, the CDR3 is TGCAGTGCTGGGACAGGGCCGTCCTACGAGCAGTACTTC.

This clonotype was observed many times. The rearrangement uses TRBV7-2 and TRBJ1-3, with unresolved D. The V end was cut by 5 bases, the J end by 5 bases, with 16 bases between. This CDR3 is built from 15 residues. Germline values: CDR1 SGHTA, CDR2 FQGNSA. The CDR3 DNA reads TGTGCCAGCAGCCTCTCGAGGCAGAAGAGAAACACCATATATTTT. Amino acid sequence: CASSLSRQKRNTIYF.

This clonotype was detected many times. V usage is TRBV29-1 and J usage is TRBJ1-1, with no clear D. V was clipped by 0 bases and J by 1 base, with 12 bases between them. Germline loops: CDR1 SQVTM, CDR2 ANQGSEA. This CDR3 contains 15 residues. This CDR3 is CSVEDGKGGNTEAFF. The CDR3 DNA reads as TGCAGCGTTGAAGACGGTAAGGGCGGGAACACTGAAGCTTTCTTT.

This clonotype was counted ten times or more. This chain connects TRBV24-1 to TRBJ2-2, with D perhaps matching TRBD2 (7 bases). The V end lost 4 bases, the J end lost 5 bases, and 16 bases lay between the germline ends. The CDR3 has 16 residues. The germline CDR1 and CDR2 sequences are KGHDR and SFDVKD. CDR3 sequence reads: CATSDPSAGATGELFF. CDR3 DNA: TGTGCCACCAGTGACCCGAGTGCGGGGGCAACCGGGGAGCTGTTTTTT.

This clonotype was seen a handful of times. The chain's CDR3 is CASRGQGKTYEQYF. The CDR3 DNA follows: TGTGCCAGCAGAGGACAGGGGAAGACCTACGAGCAGTACTTC. This sequence joins TRBV25-1 and TRBJ2-7; 9 nucleotides agree with TRBD1. Germline CDR1 reads MGHDK; CDR2 reads SYGVNS. The V gene end was trimmed by 6 bases and the J gene end by 2 bases; junction bases not matched to a gene: 5. This CDR3 has 14 amino acids.

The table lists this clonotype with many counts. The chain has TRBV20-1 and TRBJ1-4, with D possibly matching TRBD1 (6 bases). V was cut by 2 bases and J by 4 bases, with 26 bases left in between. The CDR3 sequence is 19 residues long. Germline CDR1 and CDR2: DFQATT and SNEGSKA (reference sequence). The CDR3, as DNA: TGCAGTGCTAGACGGTTCGGGTACCCGGACAGTCAAGTTAATGAAAAACTGTTTTTT. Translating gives CSARRFGYPDSQVNEKLFF.

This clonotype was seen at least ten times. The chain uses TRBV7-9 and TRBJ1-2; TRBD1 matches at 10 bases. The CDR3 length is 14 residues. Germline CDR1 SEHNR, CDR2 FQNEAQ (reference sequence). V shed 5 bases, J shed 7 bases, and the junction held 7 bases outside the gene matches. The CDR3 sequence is CASSKGQGDGGYTF. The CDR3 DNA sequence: TGTGCCAGCAGCAAAGGACAGGGGGACGGTGGCTACACCTTC. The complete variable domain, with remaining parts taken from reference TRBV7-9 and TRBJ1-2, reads DTGVSQNPRHKITKRGQNVTFRCDPISEHNRLYWYRQTLGQGPEFLTYFQNEAQLEKSRLLSDRFSAERPKGSFSTLEIQRTEQGDSAMYLCASSKGQGDGGYTFGSGTRLTVV.

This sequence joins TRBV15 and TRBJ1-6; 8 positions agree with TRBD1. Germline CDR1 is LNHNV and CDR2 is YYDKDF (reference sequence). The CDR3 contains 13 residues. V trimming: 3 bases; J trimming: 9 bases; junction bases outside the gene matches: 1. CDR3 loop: CATSSDRGSPLHF. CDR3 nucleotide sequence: TGTGCCACCAGCAGTGACAGGGGTTCACCCCTCCACTTT. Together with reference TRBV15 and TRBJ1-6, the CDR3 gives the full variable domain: DAMVIQNPRYQVTQFGKPVTLSCSQTLNHNVMYWYQQKSSQAPKLLFHYYDKDFNNEADTPDNFQSRRPNTSFCFLDIRSPGLGDTAMYLCATSSDRGSPLHFGNGTRLTVT.

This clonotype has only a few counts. CDR3 in amino acids: CASSLGTINPLNEQFF. The CDR3 nucleotides are TGCGCCAGCAGCTTGGGGACTATTAATCCTCTCAATGAGCAGTTCTTC. The chain employs TRBV5-1 and TRBJ2-1; possible D gene TRBD2, 6 bases. V was cut by 0 bases and J by 6 bases, with 16 bases left in between. The CDR3 consists of 16 residues. Germline V CDR1 and CDR2: SGHRS, YFSETQ. Using reference TRBV5-1 and TRBJ2-1 for the parts outside the CDR3, the full variable domain is KAGVTQTPRYLIKTRGQQVTLSCSPISGHRSVSWYQQTPGQGLQFLFEYFSETQRNKGNFPGRFSGRQFSNSRSEMNVSTLELGDSALYLCASSLGTINPLNEQFFGPGTRLTVL.

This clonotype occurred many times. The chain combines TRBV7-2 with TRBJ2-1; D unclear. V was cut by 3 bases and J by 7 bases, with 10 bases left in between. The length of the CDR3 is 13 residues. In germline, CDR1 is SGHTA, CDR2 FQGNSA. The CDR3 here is CASSLVLENEQFF. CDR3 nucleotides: TGTGCCAGCAGCTTGGTCCTTGAAAATGAGCAGTTCTTC. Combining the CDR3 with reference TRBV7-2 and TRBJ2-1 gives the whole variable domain GAGVSQSPSNKVTEKGKDVELRCDPISGHTALYWYRQSLGQGLEFLIYFQGNSAPDKSGLPSDRFSAERTGGSVSTLTIQRTQQEDSAVYLCASSLVLENEQFFGPGTRLTVL.

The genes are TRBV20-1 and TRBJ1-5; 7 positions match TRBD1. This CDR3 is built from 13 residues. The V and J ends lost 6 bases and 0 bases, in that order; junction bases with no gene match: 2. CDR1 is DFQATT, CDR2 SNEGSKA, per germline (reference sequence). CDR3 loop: CSARGFSNQPQHF. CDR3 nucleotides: TGCAGTGCCAGGGGGTTTAGCAATCAGCCCCAGCATTTT.

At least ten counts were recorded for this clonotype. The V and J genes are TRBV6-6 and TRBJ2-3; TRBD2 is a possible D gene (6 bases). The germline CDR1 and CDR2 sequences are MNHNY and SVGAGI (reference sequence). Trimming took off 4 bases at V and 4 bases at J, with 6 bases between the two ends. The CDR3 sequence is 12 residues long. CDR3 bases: TGTGCCAGCAGTTGGGGGGCAGATACGCAGTATTTT. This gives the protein CASSWGADTQYF.

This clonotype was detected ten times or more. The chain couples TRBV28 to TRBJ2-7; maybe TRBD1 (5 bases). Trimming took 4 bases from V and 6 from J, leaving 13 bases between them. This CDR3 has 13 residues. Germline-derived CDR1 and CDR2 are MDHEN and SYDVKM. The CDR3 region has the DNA TGTGCCAGCAGTTCGTCACCCAGGGTCGAGCAGTACTTC. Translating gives CASSSSPRVEQYF.

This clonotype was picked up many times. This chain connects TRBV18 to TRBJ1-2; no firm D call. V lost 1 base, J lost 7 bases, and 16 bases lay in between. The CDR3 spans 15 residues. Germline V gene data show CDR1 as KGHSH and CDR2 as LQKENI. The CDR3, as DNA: TGTGCCAGCTCACCACTTTTGGGAGAGGACTCTGGCTACACCTTC. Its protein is CASSPLLGEDSGYTF.

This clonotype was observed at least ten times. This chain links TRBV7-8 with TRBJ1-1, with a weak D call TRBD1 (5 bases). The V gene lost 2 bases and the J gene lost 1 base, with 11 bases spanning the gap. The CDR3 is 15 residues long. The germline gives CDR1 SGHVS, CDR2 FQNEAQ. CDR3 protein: CASSLYGGRNTEAFF. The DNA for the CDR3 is TGTGCCAGCAGCTTATATGGGGGGAGGAACACTGAAGCTTTCTTT.

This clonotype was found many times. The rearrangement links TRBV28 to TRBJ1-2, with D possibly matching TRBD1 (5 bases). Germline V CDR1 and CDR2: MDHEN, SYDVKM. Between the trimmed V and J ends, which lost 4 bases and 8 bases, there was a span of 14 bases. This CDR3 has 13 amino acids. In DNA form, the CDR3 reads TGTGCCAGCAGTTCAGGGACTCCCGGCGGCTACACCTTC. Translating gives CASSSGTPGGYTF.